This is a list of T cell receptor beta chains from one sample in a study of blood T cells in healthy people across ages. A single record per CDR3 protein comes from TCRdb applying MiXCR to the 5' RACE reads. The sample contains 1.8 million or so distinct CDR3 sequences, around 40% of which appear only once. Sequences were obtained from blood. The receptor set was obtained from a human donor in good health. CDR3s include the opening cysteine and the closing phenylalanine or tryptophan. A D gene is named only where the DNA matches it firmly. Clone size is not always given. Where it is, it says once, few, many or a class for expanded clones.

D gene,J gene,V gene,clone size,CDR3 DNA,CDR3 protein
TRBD2,TRBJ2-5,TRBV7-2,few,TGTGCCAGCAGCTTAATAGCTCGGGGGGGCGAAGAGACCCAGTACTTC,CASSLIARGGEETQYF
.,TRBJ2-1,TRBV19,.,TGTGCCAGTAGTATCTATACCCGCAATGAGCAGTTCTTC,CASSIYTRNEQFF
.,TRBJ2-1,TRBV30,.,TGTGCCTGGAGTGAAAAAACAAGGGGCAGGTCCTACAATGAGCAGTTCTTC,CAWSEKTRGRSYNEQFF
TRBD1,TRBJ2-1,TRBV10-3,few,TGTGCCATCAGCGGGACAGGGGATGGGGATGAGCAGTTCTTC,CAISGTGDGDEQFF
.,TRBJ2-3,TRBV6-5,many,TGTGCCAGCAGTTCCACCCACGAACCCACAGATACGCAGTATTTT,CASSSTHEPTDTQYF
.,TRBJ1-1,TRBV10-3,few,TGTGCCATCAGTGAGTCGCCTTCAGGTGAAGCTTTCTTT,CAISESPSGEAFF
.,TRBJ2-7,TRBV11-1,few,TGTGCCAGCAGCTTAGACAGTTTTTACGAGCAGTACTTC,CASSLDSFYEQYF
.,TRBJ2-7,TRBV2,.,TGTGCCAGCAGTGCGCAGGGGAGTTTGTACGAGCAGTACTTC,CASSAQGSLYEQYF
.,TRBJ1-1,TRBV5-6,.,TGTGCCAGCAGCCTTCCAAGCGGGGGCAGAGCTTTCTTT,CASSLPSGGRAFF
.,TRBJ2-7,TRBV6-6,.,TGTGCCAGCAGTTACTCGGAGGGGACAGCCTACGAGCAGTACTTC,CASSYSEGTAYEQYF
TRBD1,TRBJ1-1,TRBV7-3,.,TGTGCCGGCAGCTTTAGACAGGGGGCTTTGACTGAAGCTTTCTTT,CAGSFRQGALTEAFF
.,TRBJ1-6,TRBV10-3,few,TGTGCCATCAGTGAGAGGCCGGCATTAAATATGCCCCTCCACTTT,CAISERPALNMPLHF
TRBD1,TRBJ2-1,TRBV20-1,.,TGCAGTGCTAGAGATCGAGGAAAGGGGGCGTTGAGGAATGAGCAGTTCTTC,CSARDRGKGALRNEQFF
.,TRBJ1-2,TRBV3-1,few,TGTGCCAGCAGCCCTACCAGGGGTGTGGACTATGGCTACACCTTC,CASSPTRGVDYGYTF
TRBD1,TRBJ1-5,TRBV11-2,few,TGTGTCAGCAGCTTGAGGTCAGGGGGCGATCAGCCCCAGCATTTT,CVSSLRSGGDQPQHF
.,TRBJ1-2,TRBV9,.,TGTGCCAGCAGCGCCGGAGGGCCCTCCAATGGCTACACCTTC,CASSAGGPSNGYTF
.,TRBJ1-2,TRBV7-9,many,TGTGCCAGCAGCTTAGTCCAGACAGTTAACTATGGCTACACCTTC,CASSLVQTVNYGYTF
.,TRBJ2-3,TRBV5-8,.,TGTGCCAGCAGCTTGGCTGAGGAGATCTTCACAGATACGCAGTATTTT,CASSLAEEIFTDTQYF
.,TRBJ2-3,TRBV19,few,TGTGCCAGTAGGTCGGCCACCTACACAGATACGCAGTATTTT,CASRSATYTDTQYF
TRBD1,TRBJ2-7,TRBV6-1,.,TGTGCCAGCAGTGAACCGGGACAGTTAAAGTACGAGCAGTACTTC,CASSEPGQLKYEQYF
TRBD2,TRBJ2-5,TRBV5-1,few,TGCGCCAGCAGCTTGGGTCCCCGAGCGGGGGTGAGAGAGACCCAGTACTTC,CASSLGPRAGVRETQYF
.,TRBJ1-2,TRBV5-6,.,TGTGCCAGCAGCTGGAGCCCCGAGGGACGATATGGCTACACCTTC,CASSWSPEGRYGYTF
TRBD1,TRBJ1-2,TRBV20-1,.,TGCAGTGCTAGTGGACAGGGAGCATCTAGGGAAGGCTACACCTTC,CSASGQGASREGYTF
TRBD2,TRBJ2-1,TRBV7-2,.,TGTGCCAGCAGCTCCGTAAGCGGGGGCCCCAATGAGCAGTTCTTC,CASSSVSGGPNEQFF
.,TRBJ1-4,TRBV7-3,many,TGTGCCAGCAGCTTAACAGGGTTGGCTAATGAAAAACTGTTTTTT,CASSLTGLANEKLFF
.,TRBJ1-2,TRBV5-1,few,TGCGCCAGCAGCTTGGACGAGGCGGGCTACACCTTC,CASSLDEAGYTF
.,TRBJ2-7,TRBV7-2,many,TGTGCCAGCAGCTTAAGGCGGATTGGGGGAGAGGCAGCCTACGAGCAGTACTTC,CASSLRRIGGEAAYEQYF
.,TRBJ2-5,TRBV6-2/TRBV6-3,.,TGTGCCACCCAACAGGGACCCCAAGAGACCCAGTACTTC,CATQQGPQETQYF
TRBD1,TRBJ1-5,TRBV12-3/TRBV12-4,.,TGTGCCAGCAGTTTCGGGTTTCAGGGGGATAATCAGCCCCAGCATTTT,CASSFGFQGDNQPQHF
.,TRBJ2-3,TRBV11-3,.,TGTGCCAGCAGCTTAAGGTTCCCTTTGACAGATACGCAGTATTTT,CASSLRFPLTDTQYF
.,TRBJ2-7,TRBV4-1,few,TGCGCCAGCAGCCAAGGGCGGGACGCCAGCTACGAGCAGTACTTC,CASSQGRDASYEQYF
.,TRBJ1-5,TRBV3-1,.,TGTGCCAGCAGCCAAAGCGGGACGGAAGCCGATCAGCCCCAGCATTTT,CASSQSGTEADQPQHF
TRBD1,TRBJ2-1,TRBV11-3,.,TGTGCCAGCAGCCGTGGGGCAGGGGGCGGCAATGAGCAGTTCTTC,CASSRGAGGGNEQFF
TRBD1,TRBJ1-1,TRBV7-2,few,TGTGCCAGCAGCCAACCGGGACAGGAAGCTTTCTTT,CASSQPGQEAFF
.,TRBJ1-1,TRBV4-1,.,TGCGCCAGCAGCCTCCACAGGGACCTGAACACTGAAGCTTTCTTT,CASSLHRDLNTEAFF
TRBD1,TRBJ2-7,TRBV29-1,.,TGCAGCGTTGAAGAAGTGGGGACAGGGGGCTACGAGCAGTACTTC,CSVEEVGTGGYEQYF
TRBD1,TRBJ1-6,TRBV7-2,many,TGTGCCAGCAGCTCCAGGGGGCGTTCTTCACCCCTCCACTTT,CASSSRGRSSPLHF
TRBD1,TRBJ2-1,TRBV4-1,few,TGCGCCAGCAACCATTCAGGGGGAAGCTCCTACAATGAGCAGTTCTTC,CASNHSGGSSYNEQFF
.,TRBJ2-1,TRBV12-3/TRBV12-4,.,TGTGCCAGCACCCCCAGCCGGGGTCAGTGGAATGAGCAGTTCTTC,CASTPSRGQWNEQFF
.,TRBJ2-5,TRBV5-1,.,TGCGCCAGCAGCCGAAACTCCAGGTCCCCCGGGGAGACCCAGTACTTC,CASSRNSRSPGETQYF
TRBD1,TRBJ2-7,TRBV29-1,.,TGCAGCGTTGTAAAGGGGGCTGCCAGAGGCAATGAGCAGTACTTC,CSVVKGAARGNEQYF
TRBD1,TRBJ1-4,TRBV6-6,.,TGTGCCAGCAGTTTTGACAGGGGGGCGGAAAAACTGTTTTTT,CASSFDRGAEKLFF
TRBD1,TRBJ2-7,TRBV7-2,.,TGTGCCAGCAGCTTAGCAGGGGGCATTCCCCACGAGCAGTACTTC,CASSLAGGIPHEQYF
.,TRBJ1-1,TRBV6-5,.,TGTGCCAGCAGTTACTCGAGTGGGCATATCAACACTGAAGCTTTCTTT,CASSYSSGHINTEAFF
TRBD1,TRBJ1-2,TRBV11-2,few,TGTGCCAGCAGCCCAGACAGGGCCGTCAGGTATGGCTACACCTTC,CASSPDRAVRYGYTF
TRBD1,TRBJ1-1,TRBV7-2,.,TGCGCCAGCAGCTCCCACACGACAGGGGATGGATCTGAAGCTTTCTTT,CASSSHTTGDGSEAFF
TRBD1,TRBJ1-1,TRBV6-5,.,TGTGCCAGCATTCCATCCGGGACAGGATTCACTGAAGCTTTCTTT,CASIPSGTGFTEAFF
TRBD1,TRBJ2-4,TRBV7-2,few,TGTGCCAGCCCACGTCGGACAGGGGACCGCTCGGCCAAAAACATTCAGTACTTC,CASPRRTGDRSAKNIQYF
.,TRBJ2-1,TRBV5-1,.,TGCGCCAGCAGCTTGGCCGATCCCAACGGTGAGCAGTTCTTC,CASSLADPNGEQFF
TRBD2,TRBJ2-5,TRBV5-1,.,TGCGCCAGCAGCTACCCTGAGCGGGGAGCCCAAGAGACCCAGTACTTC,CASSYPERGAQETQYF
.,TRBJ2-3,TRBV5-1,.,TGCGCCAGCAGCTTGATGTCCAGAGATACGCAGTATTTT,CASSLMSRDTQYF
.,TRBJ1-5,TRBV6-6,.,TGTGCCAGCAGTTACCCGGACGGTCAGCCCCAGCATTTT,CASSYPDGQPQHF
TRBD1,TRBJ1-2,TRBV29-1,few,TGCAGCGTTTCGGGACAGCTATCCTATGGCTACACCTTC,CSVSGQLSYGYTF
TRBD1,TRBJ2-7,TRBV3-1,.,TGTGCCAGCAGCCACCTGGGACAGGGGGTCTACGAGCAGTACTTC,CASSHLGQGVYEQYF
.,TRBJ2-3,TRBV29-1,few,TGCAGCGTCCAGACAACTAGCACAGATACGCAGTATTTT,CSVQTTSTDTQYF